This T cell receptor (beta chain) comes out of a study of beta chain features in type 1 diabetes. Across the study: Examined across all samples were around 110 million sorted cells.

V lost 5 bases to trimming and J lost 0 bases; unmatched junction nucleotides: 7. Per the germline V gene, CDR1 is SEHNR and CDR2 is FQNEAQ (reference sequence). This CDR3 spans 16 amino acids. Expressed TCRB transcripts were sequenced after all isolated RNA was converted to cDNA. This table comes from immunoSEQ multiplex PCR, and its TCRdb copy is limited to in-frame clones, with some not included. The data show 150,000 to 200,000 clones, roughly an eighth seen once. Regarding the study as a whole: In the patient group, naive, central memory and Treg TCRB repertoires seemed more alike than in the healthy donor group.

Note on this clone: Its antigen remains unidentified.

The source material was central memory CD4+ T cells from blood. The J gene is TRBJ1-1, the V gene TRBV7-9, with 9 positions matching TRBD1. The TCR sequence derives from a woman between 18 and 29 years old in good health. CDR3 in amino acids: CASSPRQGEMNTEAFF. In DNA, the CDR3 is TGTGCCAGCAGCCCCCGACAGGGGGAAATGAACACTGAAGCTTTCTTT.